A single T cell receptor beta chain is shown here with its context. The sample holds many counts of this clonotype. What this receptor recognizes is not known. Within one base of it there is no much larger clone, and no base qualities were kept. The donors were some 36 Caucasian individuals from Russia, aged roughly 6 to 95 years, who were systemically healthy. Ten milliliters of peripheral blood were drawn from each donor into EDTA-treated Vacutainer tubes. Ficoll-Paque density-gradient centrifugation was used to isolate PBMCs, with at least 7 million obtained per sample. Trizol reagent was used to extract total RNA from the PBMCs, yielding at least 6 micrograms per sample. For every donor, flow cytometry on a PBMC aliquot measured the percentage of naive CD45RAhigh/CD27high T cells. The sample belongs to a study of blood T cells in healthy people across ages (dated by TCRdb to about 2015). Broadly, across the study: In model experiments, template switching captured about one uniquely barcoded TCR beta cDNA molecule for every two T cells. Age-related changes in TCR beta repertoire diversity were measured in the study by deep sequencing normalized with unique cDNA molecular identifiers. The donors were split into four age groups: young (average about 15 years), middle-aged (roughly 39), aged (roughly 60) and long-lived (approximately 80). To avoid experimental bias, donors of different ages were distributed randomly across sequencing lanes. Using the same blood draw, the study looked at two additional independent replicas of 1 million unique cDNA reads for two donors, one aged 18 to 30 and the other aged 80 or older.

According to the germline V gene (reference sequence), CDR1 reads DFQATT and CDR2 reads SNEGSKA. The CDR3 spans 14 residues, from the cysteine through the phenylalanine. Just the 42-base CDR3 DNA is kept, in frame starting at base 1. V loses 0 bases, J loses 0 bases, and the germline ends lie 9 bases apart. Summary of the overall study and its limitations: The long-lived group showed more naive CD4+ T cells, fewer expanded clones and increased TCR diversity than the aged group, suggesting age selection. Donor CMV infection status was unknown, potentially confounding age-related changes in expanded clonotypes. As age increased, observed TCR beta diversity per million T cells dropped in a roughly linear way, and a significant reduction was already evident by age 40. Because profiling used bulk unsorted PBMCs, naive and antigen-experienced compartments could not be compared conclusively. Total diversity estimates from one million sequenced T cells were considered lower bounds and underestimates. The percentage of naive T cells measured by flow cytometry correlated strongly with observed TCR beta diversity.

The method was 5' RACE. Sequencing relied on an Illumina HiSeq 2500. A second about 7 to 12 cycle PCR used a sample-barcoded 5' primer and a J-beta primer mix. A template-switch 5' adaptor carrying 12 random nucleotides introduced a unique molecular identifier onto each TCR beta cDNA molecule. Each sample yielded at least 3 million CDR3-containing paired-end reads. All of the RNA was converted into first-strand cDNA using the Mint cDNA synthesis kit, with a TRBC-specific oligonucleotide serving as the primer. After uracil-DNA glycosylase treatment, a first 18-cycle PCR used universal primers M1SS and BC2_uni_R on all cDNA. For the original study's pipeline: Normalization of each sample was performed by random selection of 1 million high-quality reads, each carrying a distinct molecular identifier. Reads sharing molecular identifiers were discarded rather than binned into consensus sequences. MiTCR, with a Q25 quality threshold and the strictest error-elimination algorithm, was used for CDR3 identification, clonotype clustering and error correction. Lower-bound total TCR beta diversity was estimated with a nonparametric unseen species model using Euler transformation. The public reads were reanalyzed by TCRdb: fastp trimming at Q25, MiXCR alignment, in-frame beta chains only. Rows with a matching CDR3 protein are joined into one entry that keeps the most common DNA and genes. For this entry, the V and J calls and clone size follow TCRdb and not the study's own pipeline. The sample table shows about 780,000 distinct CDR3 sequences, and about half are seen once. The ten biggest clones cover approximately 18% of the sample.

What was sequenced was blood. Rearrangement joined TRBV20-1 to TRBJ2-7, with an unclear D gene assignment. The source of this sequence is a man of 80 years or more in good health. The DNA sequence is given as TGCAGTGCTAGAGATCTGAGCCACTCCTACGAGCAGTACTTC. Its protein is CSARDLSHSYEQYF.